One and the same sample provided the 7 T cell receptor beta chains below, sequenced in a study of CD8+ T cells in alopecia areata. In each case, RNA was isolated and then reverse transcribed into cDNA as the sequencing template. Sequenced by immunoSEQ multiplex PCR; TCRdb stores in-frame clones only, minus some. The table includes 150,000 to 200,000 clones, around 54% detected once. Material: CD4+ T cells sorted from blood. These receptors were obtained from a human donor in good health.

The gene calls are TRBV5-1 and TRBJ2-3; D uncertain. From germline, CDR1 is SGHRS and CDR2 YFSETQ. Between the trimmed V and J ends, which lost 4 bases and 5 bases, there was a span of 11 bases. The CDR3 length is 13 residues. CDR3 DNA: TGCGCCAGCAGCAAAACAGAGTTAGATACGCAGTATTTT. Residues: CASSKTELDTQYF.

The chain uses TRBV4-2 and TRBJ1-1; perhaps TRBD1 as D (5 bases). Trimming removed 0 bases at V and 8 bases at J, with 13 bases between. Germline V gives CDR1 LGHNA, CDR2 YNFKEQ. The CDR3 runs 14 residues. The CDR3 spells CASSQELGQGEAFF. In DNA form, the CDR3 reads TGTGCCAGCAGCCAAGAATTGGGGCAGGGAGAAGCTTTCTTT.

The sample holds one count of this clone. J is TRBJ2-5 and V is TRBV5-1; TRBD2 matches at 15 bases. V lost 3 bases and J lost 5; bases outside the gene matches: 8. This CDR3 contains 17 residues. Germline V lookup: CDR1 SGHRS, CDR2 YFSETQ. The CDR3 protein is CASSSGLAGGPPETQYF. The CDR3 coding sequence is TGCGCCAGCAGCTCAGGACTAGCGGGAGGGCCGCCCGAGACCCAGTACTTC.

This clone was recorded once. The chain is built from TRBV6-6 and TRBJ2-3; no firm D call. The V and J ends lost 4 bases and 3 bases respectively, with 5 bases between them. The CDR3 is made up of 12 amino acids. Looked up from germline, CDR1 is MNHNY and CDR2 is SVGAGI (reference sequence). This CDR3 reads CASSSSTDTQYF. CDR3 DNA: TGTGCCAGCAGTTCCTCTACAGATACGCAGTATTTT.

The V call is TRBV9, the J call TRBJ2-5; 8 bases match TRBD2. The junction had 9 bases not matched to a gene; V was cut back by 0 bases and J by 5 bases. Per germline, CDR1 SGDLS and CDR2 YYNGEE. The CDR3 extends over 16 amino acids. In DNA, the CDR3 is TGTGCCAGCAGCGTAGGAGGCAGCGGGAGTGAGGAGACCCAGTACTTC. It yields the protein CASSVGGSGSEETQYF.

The DNA for the CDR3 is TGCGCCAGCAGCTTGGGTTCCCGCGGGAGGTTATCCAATGAGCAGTTCTTC. Translation gives CASSLGSRGRLSNEQFF. The rearrangement joins TRBV5-1 to TRBJ2-1; 8 bases line up with TRBD2. Looked up from germline, CDR1 is SGHRS and CDR2 is YFSETQ. CDR3 size: 17 residues. V trimming: 0 bases; J trimming: 6 bases; junction bases outside the gene matches: 11.

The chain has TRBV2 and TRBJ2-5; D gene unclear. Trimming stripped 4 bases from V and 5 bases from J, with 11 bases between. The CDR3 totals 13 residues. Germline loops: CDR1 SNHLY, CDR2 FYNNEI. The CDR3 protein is CASSGNGRETQYF. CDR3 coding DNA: TGTGCCAGCAGTGGGAATGGGCGGGAGACCCAGTACTTC.